These T cell receptor beta chains were read from a single sample in a study of blood T cells in healthy people across ages. TCRdb analysed the 5' RACE reads with MiXCR anew, one entry per CDR3 protein. Counted here are about 730,000 distinct CDR3 sequences, roughly 43% occurring once; the ten biggest clones make up 20% to 25%. The sequenced material came from blood. These receptors all stem from a woman aged 55-70 years in good health. The CDR3 runs from the conserved cysteine through the conserved F or W. Fields, in order: J gene, V gene, CDR3 length, clone size, CDR3 protein. Clone size appears in some rows only: once, few, many, or a class for an expanded clone.

J: TRBJ2-3; V: TRBV10-3; length: 15; size: few; CDR3: CAIKGNRGSTDTQYF
J: TRBJ1-6; V: TRBV2; length: 15; size: NA; CDR3: CASTRAGGPNSPLHF
J: TRBJ2-5; V: TRBV4-2; length: 17; size: NA; CDR3: CASSQEWRTSTGETQYF
J: NA; V: TRBV6-2/TRBV6-3; length: 13; size: NA; CDR3: CASSVFREETQYF
J: TRBJ1-2; V: TRBV6-5; length: 13; size: NA; CDR3: CASSPRDRERYTF
J: TRBJ1-2; V: TRBV10-3; length: 15; size: few; CDR3: CAISESRTGDYGYTF
J: TRBJ2-3; V: TRBV25-1; length: 17; size: once; CDR3: CASSEYGLAGGTDTQYF
J: TRBJ2-1; V: TRBV3-1; length: 15; size: NA; CDR3: CASNLGLAGNNEQFF
J: TRBJ2-1; V: TRBV24-1; length: 19; size: few; CDR3: CATSDSPGTSGSMYNEQFF
J: TRBJ1-4; V: TRBV29-1; length: 18; size: few; CDR3: CSGSGKDRGPATNEKLFF